Listed below are T cell receptor beta chains from one sample, sequenced in a study. TCRdb reprocessed the 5' RACE reads via MiXCR and lists one record per CDR3 protein. In the table there are some 62,000 distinct CDR3 sequences, 30% of which are singletons. The sample consisted of tumor-infiltrating naive CD4+ T cells sorted from the breast tumor. All receptors derive from a female donor with breast cancer. Both conserved end residues are part of each CDR3. The D gene is left open where the match is weak. Expanded clones are given a class, and other clones once, few, many or no size at all.

length,J,size,V,D,DNA,CDR3
14,TRBJ1-2,NA,TRBV20-1,TRBD1,TGCAGTGCTAAAACAGGGGGCTTCATCTATGGCTACACCTTC,CSAKTGGFIYGYTF
11,TRBJ1-2,NA,TRBV10-3,NA,TGTGCCATCAGTGCGGGACTTGGAAACACCTTC,CAISAGLGNTF
13,TRBJ1-5,few,TRBV14,NA,TGTGCCAGCAGCCCCGACAGCAATCAGCCCCAGCATTTT,CASSPDSNQPQHF
14,TRBJ2-7,few,TRBV24-1,NA,TGTGCCACCAGTGATTGGCGACACCCCTACGAGCAGTACTTC,CATSDWRHPYEQYF
15,TRBJ2-1,many,TRBV7-3,TRBD2,TGTGCCAGCAGCTATTCAGCGGGGGGTTACAATGAGCAGTTCTTC,CASSYSAGGYNEQFF
12,TRBJ2-1,NA,TRBV29-1,NA,TGCAGCGTTGCGCCGGGGAGCAATGAGCAGTTCTTC,CSVAPGSNEQFF
15,TRBJ2-2,NA,TRBV6-2/TRBV6-3,NA,TGTGCCAGCTCCTTCCGAGGGGCAAACACCGGGGAGCTGTTTTTT,CASSFRGANTGELFF
15,TRBJ2-2,NA,TRBV20-1,NA,TGCAGTGCTCTGGGGACTTCCACTAACACCGGGGAGCTGTTTTTT,CSALGTSTNTGELFF
13,TRBJ2-1,few,TRBV7-9,NA,TGTGCCAGCAGGCTGGGGGATGGGGGAATGGAGTTCTTC,CASRLGDGGMEFF
17,TRBJ2-1,many,TRBV5-4,TRBD2,TGTGCCAGCAGCTTGGGGCTAGCGGGGAGGACCTACAATGAGCAGTTCTTC,CASSLGLAGRTYNEQFF
16,TRBJ2-3,NA,TRBV6-2/TRBV6-3,NA,TGTGCCAGCAGTTATACCGGTGGGAGAGTCACAGATACGCAGTATTTT,CASSYTGGRVTDTQYF
15,TRBJ2-7,NA,TRBV12-3/TRBV12-4,TRBD2,TGTGCCAGCAGTCTTAACGGGCTAGCGGGAGGCGAGCAGTACTTC,CASSLNGLAGGEQYF
14,TRBJ1-2,NA,TRBV7-9,NA,TGTGCCAGCAGCATATTGGACAGAACCTATGGCTACACCTTC,CASSILDRTYGYTF
14,TRBJ1-2,NA,TRBV28,NA,TGTGCCAGCAGCACCTATATGGGCAGCTATGGCTACACCTTC,CASSTYMGSYGYTF
16,TRBJ2-3,NA,TRBV9,NA,TGTGCCAGCAGCCACCCTCTGGGCGGGGTGACAGATACGCAGTATTTT,CASSHPLGGVTDTQYF
16,TRBJ2-1,NA,TRBV9,TRBD2,TGTGCCAGCAGCGTAGGACTAGCGGGGGGGAACAATGAGCAGTTCTTC,CASSVGLAGGNNEQFF
15,TRBJ1-5,NA,TRBV5-6,TRBD1,TGTGCCAGCAGCTCAACCAGGGGGGGCGATCAGCCCCAGCATTTT,CASSSTRGGDQPQHF
16,TRBJ2-5,NA,TRBV7-8,TRBD2,TGTGCCAGCAGCTTAGCGTGGGCGGGGGGCGGAGAGACCCAGTACTTC,CASSLAWAGGGETQYF
14,TRBJ2-1,few,TRBV20-1,NA,TGCAGTTCTCCTATTCGGGCCACTCGGGATGAGCAGTTCTTC,CSSPIRATRDEQFF
14,TRBJ1-1,NA,TRBV9,NA,TGTGCCAGCAGCGTAGGGGTGGGGGACACTGAAGCTTTCTTT,CASSVGVGDTEAFF
15,TRBJ1-1,many,TRBV5-1,NA,TGCGCCAGCAGCTTGATGGGGGCGCGCAACACTGAAGCTTTCTTT,CASSLMGARNTEAFF
13,TRBJ1-5,once,TRBV6-6,NA,TGTGCCAGCGAATCTACAGTCGCCAAACCCCAGCATTTT,CASESTVAKPQHF
15,TRBJ2-1,many,TRBV9,TRBD2,TGTGCCAGCCCGGCTAGCGGGAGAAAAGACAATGAGCAGTTCTTC,CASPASGRKDNEQFF
13,TRBJ1-3,few,TRBV9,NA,TGTGCCAGCGCAAACAATCCTGGAAACACCATATATTTT,CASANNPGNTIYF
12,TRBJ2-2,few,TRBV29-1,NA,TGCAGCGCATTAGCGTATGGCGGGGAGCTGTTTTTT,CSALAYGGELFF
12,TRBJ1-6,NA,TRBV6-6,NA,TGTGCCAGCAGTTACGACAGGTCGGCCCTCCACTTT,CASSYDRSALHF
13,TRBJ2-5,medium-sized,TRBV5-1,TRBD1,TGCGCCAGCAGCTTCTACAGGGGAGAGACCCAGTACTTC,CASSFYRGETQYF
14,TRBJ2-1,few,TRBV20-1,NA,TGCAGTGCTAGTAGAGGGAGAAAAGGAAATGAGCAGTTCTTC,CSASRGRKGNEQFF
12,TRBJ2-3,few,TRBV7-3,NA,TGTGCCAGCAGTTACAAACAGGGATACCAGTATTTT,CASSYKQGYQYF
15,TRBJ1-2,few,TRBV14,TRBD1,TGTGCCAGCAGCCGACCGGGACAGGGAGGCTATGGCTACACCTTC,CASSRPGQGGYGYTF
12,TRBJ1-2,few,TRBV7-2,NA,TGTGCCAGCAGCCTCAGGGGTTATGGCTACACCTTC,CASSLRGYGYTF
13,TRBJ2-7,NA,TRBV7-9,NA,TGTGCCAGCTTCTCTGGGGACACCTACGAGCAGTACTTC,CASFSGDTYEQYF
14,TRBJ2-1,few,TRBV5-1,TRBD2,TGCGCCAGCAGCCCGGGACTAGACGGAGGTGAGCAGTTCTTC,CASSPGLDGGEQFF
13,TRBJ1-2,few,TRBV5-1,TRBD1,TGCGCCAGCAGCCGGGACAGGGAATATGGCTACACCTTC,CASSRDREYGYTF
16,TRBJ2-1,few,TRBV6-1,NA,TGTGCCAGCAGAGTTGACTGGGGGCTACTACGCAATGAGCAGTTCTTC,CASRVDWGLLRNEQFF
12,TRBJ1-1,NA,TRBV20-1,TRBD1,TGCAGTGCTACTCGACAGGGGGAAGAAGCTTTCTTT,CSATRQGEEAFF
15,TRBJ1-3,few,TRBV29-1,NA,TGCAGCGTTGAAGATTATGGGGGCTCAGGAAACACCATATATTTT,CSVEDYGGSGNTIYF
14,TRBJ2-7,few,TRBV6-1,NA,TGTGCCAGCAGTCGGACAGCCAGCTCCTACGAGCAGTACTTC,CASSRTASSYEQYF
16,TRBJ2-7,many,TRBV4-2,NA,TGTGCCAGCAGCCAAGATCTCAGCGGATGGCGGCACGAGCAGTACTTC,CASSQDLSGWRHEQYF
16,TRBJ1-4,NA,TRBV3-1,NA,TGTGCCAGCAGACACTTAGGACGGGCTGGGCATGAAAAACTGTTTTTT,CASRHLGRAGHEKLFF
14,TRBJ1-1,NA,TRBV28,NA,TGTGCCAGCATCCCTTTGGGGTCTAGCACTGAAGCTTTCTTT,CASIPLGSSTEAFF
15,TRBJ1-1,few,TRBV4-2,NA,TGTGCCAGCAGCCAAGAAATAGGCATGAACACTGAAGCTTTCTTT,CASSQEIGMNTEAFF
15,TRBJ2-1,NA,TRBV5-4,NA,TGTGCCAGCAGCTTGCGTTTTGGCTCCTACAATGAGCAGTTCTTC,CASSLRFGSYNEQFF
16,TRBJ2-2,many,TRBV4-1,NA,TGCGCCAGCAGCCAAGGGATTAGTAGGAACACCGGGGAGCTGTTTTTT,CASSQGISRNTGELFF
14,TRBJ2-7,once,TRBV2,TRBD2,TGTGCCAGCCGAAGACTAGCGGCAACATACGAGCAGTACTTC,CASRRLAATYEQYF